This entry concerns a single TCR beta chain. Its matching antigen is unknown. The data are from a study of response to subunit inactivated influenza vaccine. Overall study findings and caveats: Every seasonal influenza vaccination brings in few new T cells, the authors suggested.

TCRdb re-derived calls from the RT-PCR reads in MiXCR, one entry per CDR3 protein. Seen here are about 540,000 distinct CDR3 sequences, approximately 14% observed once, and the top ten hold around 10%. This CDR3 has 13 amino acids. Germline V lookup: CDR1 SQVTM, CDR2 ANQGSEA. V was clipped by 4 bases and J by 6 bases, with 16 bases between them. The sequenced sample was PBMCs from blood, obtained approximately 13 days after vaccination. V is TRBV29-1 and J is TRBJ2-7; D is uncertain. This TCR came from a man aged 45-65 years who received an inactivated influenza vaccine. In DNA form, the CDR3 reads TGCAGCGTTGTGAATGGCCCCTTCCCCGAGCAGTACTTC. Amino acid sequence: CSVVNGPFPEQYF.